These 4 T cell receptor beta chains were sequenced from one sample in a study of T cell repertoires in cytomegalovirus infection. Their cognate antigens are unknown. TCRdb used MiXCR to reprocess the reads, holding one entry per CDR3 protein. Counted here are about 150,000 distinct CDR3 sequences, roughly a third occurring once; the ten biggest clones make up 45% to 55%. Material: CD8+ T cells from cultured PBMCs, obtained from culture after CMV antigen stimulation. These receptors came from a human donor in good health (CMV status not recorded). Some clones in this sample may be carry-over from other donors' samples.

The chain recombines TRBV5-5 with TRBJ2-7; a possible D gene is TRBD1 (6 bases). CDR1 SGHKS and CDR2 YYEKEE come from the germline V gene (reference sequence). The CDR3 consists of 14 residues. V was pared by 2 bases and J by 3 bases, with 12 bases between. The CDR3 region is CASSFNRANYEQYF. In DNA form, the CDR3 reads TGTGCCAGCAGCTTTAACAGGGCGAACTACGAGCAGTACTTC.

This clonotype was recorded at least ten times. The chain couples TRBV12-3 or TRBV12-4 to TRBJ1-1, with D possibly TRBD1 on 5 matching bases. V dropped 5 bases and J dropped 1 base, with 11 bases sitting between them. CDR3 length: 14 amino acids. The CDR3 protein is CASSIDSTNTEAFF. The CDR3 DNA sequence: TGTGCCAGCAGTATCGACAGCACGAACACTGAAGCTTTCTTT.

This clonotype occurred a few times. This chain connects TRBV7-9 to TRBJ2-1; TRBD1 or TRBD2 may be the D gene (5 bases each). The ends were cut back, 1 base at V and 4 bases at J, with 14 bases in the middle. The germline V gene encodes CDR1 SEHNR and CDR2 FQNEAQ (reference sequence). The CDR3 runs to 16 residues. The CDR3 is CASSLGRAGIYNEQFF. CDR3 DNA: TGTGCCAGCAGCTTAGGGCGGGCAGGGATATACAATGAGCAGTTCTTC.

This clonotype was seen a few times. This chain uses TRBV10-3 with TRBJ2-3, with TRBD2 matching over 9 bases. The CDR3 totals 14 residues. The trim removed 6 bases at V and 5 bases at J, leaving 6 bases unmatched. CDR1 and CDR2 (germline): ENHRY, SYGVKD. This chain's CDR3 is CAIRRGGKEDTQYF. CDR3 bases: TGTGCCATCAGGCGGGGGGGCAAGGAAGATACGCAGTATTTT.